This entry lists 24 T cell receptor beta chains sequenced from one sample in a study of molecular identifiers for immune sequencing clone quantification. In TCRdb, the PCR reads were re-called with MiXCR into one record per CDR3 protein. Here the sample spans approximately 630,000 distinct CDR3 sequences, about 25% being singletons. Sequencing was done on a sample of naive CD8+ T cells from blood, with Jurkat cell RNA spiked in. Noted subset: FACS-sorted CD8+CD4-CCR7+CD45RA+ naive T cells. All receptors come from a human donor in good health. Some libraries in this study had Jurkat cell RNA spiked in.

This clonotype was seen at least ten times. This chain uses TRBV6-6 with TRBJ2-3; 7 nucleotides match TRBD2. V lost 7 bases and J lost 1; bases outside the gene matches: 14. The length of the CDR3 is 17 residues. Looked up from germline, CDR1 is MNHNY and CDR2 is SVGAGI (reference sequence). This CDR3 reads CASTLTWREIGTDTQYF. DNA for the CDR3: TGTGCCAGCACCTTAACCTGGCGGGAGATTGGCACAGATACGCAGTATTTT.

The chain is built from TRBV4-3 and TRBJ1-1, with D uncertain. The CDR3 is 14 amino acids. The ends were cut back, 3 bases at V and 2 bases at J, with 10 bases in the middle. Germline V CDR1 and CDR2: LGHNA, YSLEER. The CDR3 bases are TGCGCCAGCAGCCACGGCGAGGGAAACACTGAAGCTTTCTTT. Its protein product is CASSHGEGNTEAFF.

Regarding this clonotype: Compared with germline, one end of the junction differs, possibly owing to a read error. The chain has TRBV5-1 and TRBJ1-1; TRBD1 is a possible D gene (6 bases). This CDR3 has 14 residues. CDR1 is SGHRS and CDR2 is YFSETQ in the germline V gene. The CDR3 DNA is TGCGCCGGCAGCTTGGCGGGGGCTAACACTGAAGCTTTCTTT. Encoded protein: CAGSLAGANTEAFF.

This clonotype appeared a single time. A much larger clone differs by one base, so this may be a read error. The CDR3 does not end in the conserved phenylalanine or tryptophan, so this is likely a read error. The chain couples TRBV11-2 to TRBJ1-1, with D unclear. Germline CDR1 SGHAT, CDR2 FQNNGV. V shed 5 bases and J shed 3 bases, with 7 bases lying between them. CDR3 length: 12 amino acids. CDR3 DNA: TGTGCCAGCAGCGAGAAATACACTGAAGCTTTCATT. Its translation is CASSEKYTEAFI.

The chain has TRBV27 and TRBJ2-7; tentatively, D is TRBD1 (5 bases). Between the trimmed V and J ends, which lost 2 bases and 5 bases, there was a span of 13 bases. The germline V gene encodes CDR1 MNHEY and CDR2 SMNVEV (reference sequence). This CDR3 is 14 amino acids long. The CDR3 DNA is TGTGCCAGCAGTTTACTCCAGGGCTGGGACGAGCAGTACTTC. As protein: CASSLLQGWDEQYF.

As concerns this clonotype: A much larger clone differs by one base, so this may be a read error. This CDR3 reads CAGSGDSSGNTIYF. DNA of the CDR3: TGTGCCGGCAGCGGGGACAGCTCTGGAAACACCATATATTTT. J is TRBJ1-3 and V is TRBV12-3 or TRBV12-4; 7 bases match TRBD1. This CDR3 has 14 amino acids.

V and J are TRBV6-1 and TRBJ2-3; tentatively, D is TRBD2 (7 bases). The V and J ends lost 4 bases and 5 bases respectively, with 16 bases between them. The CDR3 loop spans 15 amino acids. Looked up from germline, CDR1 is MNHNS and CDR2 is SASEGT. The CDR3 loop reads CASSVVGGPGDTQYF. For the CDR3, the DNA is TGTGCCAGCAGTGTTGTGGGGGGGCCGGGAGATACGCAGTATTTT.

For this clonotype: A much larger clone lies one base from this, so it may be a read error. The chain carries TRBV30 and TRBJ1-1; D ambiguous. Germline loops: CDR1 GTSNPN, CDR2 SVGIG (reference sequence). The CDR3 is made up of 13 amino acids. CDR3 protein: CAWSVGQNTEASF. The CDR3 nucleotides read TGTGCCTGGAGTGTTGGCCAGAACACTGAAGCTTCCTTT.

This clonotype was detected ten times or more. The chain carries TRBV5-1 and TRBJ1-1, with TRBD1 identical over 10 bases. The V segment lost 0 bases and the J segment 7 bases; nucleotides outside the gene matches: 3. Per the germline V gene, CDR1 is SGHRS and CDR2 is YFSETQ. The CDR3 length is 14 residues. CDR3 bases: TGCGCCAGCAGCTTGGGGGGGACAGGGGATGAAGCTTTCTTT. This codes for CASSLGGTGDEAFF.

The chain combines TRBV29-1 with TRBJ1-2, with TRBD1 matching 10 bases. Germline loops: CDR1 SQVTM, CDR2 ANQGSEA. With 5 bases clipped from V and 0 bases from J, the junction kept 12 bases outside the gene matches. The CDR3 length is 17 residues. CDR3 loop: CSVPLRDRGQTNYGYTF. Written as DNA, the CDR3 is TGCAGCGTTCCATTACGGGACAGGGGACAAACTAACTATGGCTACACCTTC.

This clonotype occurred many times. The rearrangement uses TRBV7-8 and TRBJ2-7, with TRBD2 identical over 7 bases. V lost 7 bases, J lost 4 bases, and 4 bases stayed unmatched. Germline V gene lookup returns CDR1 SGHVS and CDR2 FQNEAQ. The CDR3 spans 12 residues. CDR3 sequence reads: CASMWGGYEQYF. Here the CDR3 DNA reads TGTGCCAGCATGTGGGGGGGGTACGAGCAGTACTTC.

On this clonotype itself: The DNA is left out, because the CDR3 cannot be placed on it with certainty; the CDR3 is given as TCRdb lists it. V gene TRBV12-3 or TRBV12-4 combines with J gene TRBJ2-5; the table's D call, TRBD2, was not checked against the DNA. From its first to its last residue, the CDR3 has 15 amino acids. CDR3: CASSFYVGPEETQYF.

This clonotype has ten or more counts. The chain recombines TRBV7-9 with TRBJ2-7; TRBD2 agrees at 8 bases. The V segment lost 5 bases and the J segment 3 bases; nucleotides outside the gene matches: 9. The germline V gene encodes CDR1 SEHNR and CDR2 FQNEAQ (reference sequence). There are 15 residues in the CDR3. The CDR3 sequence is CASSHSGTRYYEQYF. CDR3 DNA: TGTGCCAGCAGCCATTCCGGGACTAGGTACTACGAGCAGTACTTC.

With regard to this clonotype: A read error may explain this, as a much larger clone is one base away. The genes are TRBV6-2 or TRBV6-3 and TRBJ1-1, with D possibly TRBD1 on 5 matching bases. In germline, CDR1 is MNHEY, CDR2 SVGEGT. The CDR3 extends over 16 amino acids. CDR3 coding DNA: TGTGCCAGCAGTTACCTGGAGACAGTGGTTAACACTGAAGCTCTCTTT. Encoded protein: CASSYLETVVNTEALF.

This chain uses TRBV19 with TRBJ2-1, with 7 bases matching TRBD2. This CDR3 region has 15 residues. V shed 3 bases and J 3 bases; nucleotides not matched to a gene: 5. Germline V CDR1 and CDR2: LNHDA, SQIVND (reference sequence). For the CDR3, the DNA is TGTGCCAGTAGTATTGTGGGAGGGAACTACAATGAGCAGTTCTTC. It codes for CASSIVGGNYNEQFF.

In its sample, this clonotype was seen many times. J is TRBJ1-1 and V is TRBV7-9; D uncertain. This CDR3 comprises 13 residues. Germline V gives CDR1 SEHNR, CDR2 FQNEAQ (reference sequence). V was shortened by 2 bases and J by 1 base, with 5 bases between the two germline ends. The CDR3 spells CASSLLGNTEAFF. DNA of the CDR3: TGTGCCAGCAGCTTACTAGGGAACACTGAAGCTTTCTTT.

The V call is TRBV7-9, the J call TRBJ2-1, with 11 positions matching TRBD1. CDR3 length: 15 residues. In germline, CDR1 is SEHNR, CDR2 FQNEAQ (reference sequence). J gave up 9 bases and V 5 bases, and 9 bases lay outside the gene matches. CDR3 residues: CASSPGTGGLIEQFF. The CDR3 DNA follows: TGTGCCAGCAGCCCTGGGACAGGGGGATTAATTGAGCAGTTCTTC.

This clonotype showed up many times. The J gene is TRBJ2-4, the V gene TRBV11-2; 7 nucleotides match TRBD1. CDR3 size: 15 residues. The ends lost 2 bases at V and 10 bases at J; junction bases unmatched: 11. Germline V lookup: CDR1 SGHAT, CDR2 FQNNGV. The CDR3 region is CASSLFDRKTGIQYF. The CDR3 bases are TGTGCCAGCAGCTTATTTGATCGTAAGACAGGGATTCAGTACTTC.

This clonotype was counted at least ten times. V is TRBV30 and J is TRBJ2-7; 7 positions match TRBD2. Per the germline V gene, CDR1 is GTSNPN and CDR2 is SVGIG (reference sequence). V was clipped by 0 bases and J by 2 bases; unmatched bases: 4. The CDR3 loop spans 14 amino acids. The DNA of the CDR3 is TGTGCCTGGAGTGTGACCCGGGGGGCCTACGAGCAGTACTTC. Protein product: CAWSVTRGAYEQYF.

This clonotype was counted ten times or more. J is TRBJ1-5 and V is TRBV24-1, with 9 bases matching TRBD1. V was clipped by 5 bases and J by 6 bases; unmatched bases: 7. This CDR3 spans 15 amino acids. The germline V gene encodes CDR1 KGHDR and CDR2 SFDVKD. This CDR3 reads CATSGYGQGSQPQHF. The CDR3 nucleotides read TGTGCCACCAGTGGCTACGGACAGGGGTCTCAGCCCCAGCATTTT.

This rearrangement joins TRBV12-3 or TRBV12-4 to TRBJ2-1; 13 positions match TRBD2. The V segment lost 5 bases and the J segment 14 bases; nucleotides outside the gene matches: 15. This CDR3 is built from 16 residues. The CDR3 protein is CASSPTVRLAGGGKFF. In DNA, the CDR3 is TGTGCCAGCAGTCCCACCGTTAGACTAGCGGGGGGCGGCAAGTTCTTC.

Details on this clonotype: Being one base from a much bigger clone, this may be a read error. The chain joins TRBV10-3 to TRBJ2-7; D is unresolved. Germline CDR1 reads ENHRY; CDR2 reads SYGVKD. This CDR3 is 15 amino acids long. Written as DNA, the CDR3 is TGTGCCATCAGTGAGTCCCCGGATCGGGTCTACGAGCAGCACTTC. Protein: CAISESPDRVYEQHF.

For this clonotype: This may stem from a read error, because a much larger clone lies one nucleotide away. The chain joins TRBV6-5 to TRBJ2-7; 10 bases agree with TRBD1. The CDR3 is 15 amino acids. The germline CDR1 and CDR2 sequences are MNHEY and SVGAGI. V lost 4 bases, J lost 2 bases, and 5 bases stayed unmatched. This CDR3 reads CASSSRQGATYEQYF. CDR3 in DNA: TGTGCCAGCAGTTCCCGACAGGGGGCTACCTACGAGCAGTACTTC.

This clonotype occurred a few times. The V call is TRBV20-1, the J call TRBJ2-7; the match to TRBD1 covers 8 bases. The CDR3 contains 15 residues. Per the germline V gene, CDR1 is DFQATT and CDR2 is SNEGSKA (reference sequence). Trimming took 1 base from V and 4 from J; bases not matched to a gene: 9. CDR3 in DNA: TGCAGTGCTAGAGTTCGTCACAGGGGGAGGTACGAGCAGTACTTC. It yields the protein CSARVRHRGRYEQYF.